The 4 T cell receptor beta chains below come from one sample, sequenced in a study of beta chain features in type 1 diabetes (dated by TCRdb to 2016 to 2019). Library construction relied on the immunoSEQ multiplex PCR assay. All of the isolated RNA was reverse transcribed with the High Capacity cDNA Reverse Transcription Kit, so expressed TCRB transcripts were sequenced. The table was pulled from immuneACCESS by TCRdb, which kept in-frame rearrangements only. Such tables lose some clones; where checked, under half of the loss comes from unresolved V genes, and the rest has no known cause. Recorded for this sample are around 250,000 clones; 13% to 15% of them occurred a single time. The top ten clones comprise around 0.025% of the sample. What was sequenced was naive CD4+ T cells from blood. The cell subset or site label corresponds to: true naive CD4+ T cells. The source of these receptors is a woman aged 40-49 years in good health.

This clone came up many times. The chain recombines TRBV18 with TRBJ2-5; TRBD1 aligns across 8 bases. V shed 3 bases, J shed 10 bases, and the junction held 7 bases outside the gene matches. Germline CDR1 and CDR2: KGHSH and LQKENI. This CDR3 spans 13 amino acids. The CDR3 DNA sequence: TGTGCCAGCTCACCCGGACAGGGATCGGGCCAGTACTTC. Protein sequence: CASSPGQGSGQYF.

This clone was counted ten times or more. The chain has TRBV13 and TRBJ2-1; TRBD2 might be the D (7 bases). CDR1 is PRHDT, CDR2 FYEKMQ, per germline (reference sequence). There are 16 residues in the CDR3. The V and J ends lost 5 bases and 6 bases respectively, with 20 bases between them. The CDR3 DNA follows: TGTGCCAGCAGCCTCGGTACGGGGGGCAGGGGCAATGAGCAGTTCTTC. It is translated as CASSLGTGGRGNEQFF.

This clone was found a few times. The CDR3 reads CASSYGLLDPKPEQFF. In DNA, the CDR3 is TGTGCCAGCAGTTACGGGCTACTCGACCCTAAGCCGGAGCAGTTCTTC. The chain uses TRBV6-5 and TRBJ2-1; D is unclear. The CDR3 length is 16 residues. Trimming stripped 2 bases from V and 10 bases from J, with 21 bases between. Germline CDR1 is MNHEY and CDR2 is SVGAGI.

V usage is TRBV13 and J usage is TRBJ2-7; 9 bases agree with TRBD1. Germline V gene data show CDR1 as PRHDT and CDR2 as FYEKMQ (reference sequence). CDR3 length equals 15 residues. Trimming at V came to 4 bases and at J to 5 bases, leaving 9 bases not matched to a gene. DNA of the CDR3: TGTGCCAGCAGCTGGCGGACAGGGGCGGTTGACGAGCAGTACTTC. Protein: CASSWRTGAVDEQYF.